These 25 T cell receptor beta chains were sequenced from one sample in a study of blood T cell repertoires in COVID-19. Measured with immunoSEQ multiplex PCR; TCRdb has only the in-frame clones, and not every one. The sample holds under 80,000 clones, approximately 73% seen once. Sequenced sample: peripheral blood. These receptors originate from a man in his sixties with COVID-19, enrolled during active disease.

The CDR3, as DNA: TGTGCCAGCAGCTTGGGCGGGGGGTTCGAGCAGTACTTC. Encoded protein: CASSLGGGFEQYF. The chain combines TRBV7-2 with TRBJ2-7; 8 bases match TRBD2. V was pared by 3 bases and J by 6 bases, with 4 bases of the junction left unmatched. Germline CDR1 reads SGHTA; CDR2 reads FQGNSA. This CDR3 is built from 13 residues.

The CDR3 nucleotides read TGTGCCAGCAGCAACCCGGGGGGTCGCAAAAATGAGCAGTTCTTC. The encoded protein is CASSNPGGRKNEQFF. The chain joins TRBV7-3 to TRBJ2-1; 7 bases map to TRBD2. The V and J ends lost 5 bases and 7 bases, in that order; junction bases with no gene match: 11. CDR3 length: 15 residues. Germline assignment: CDR1 SGHTA and CDR2 FQGTGA. Full variable domain (missing parts from reference TRBV7-3 and TRBJ2-1): GAGVSQTPSNKVTEKGKYVELRCDPISGHTALYWYRQSLGQGPEFLIYFQGTGAADDSGLPNDRFFAVRPEGSVSTLKIQRTERGDSAVYLCASSNPGGRKNEQFFGPGTRLTVL.

This chain links TRBV5-1 with TRBJ1-1; 9 positions agree with TRBD1. The CDR3 has 14 residues. CDR1 SGHRS and CDR2 YFSETQ come from the germline V gene. V lost 3 bases, J lost 1 base, and 1 base stayed unmatched. The CDR3 DNA follows: TGCGCCAGCAGCTCGGGACAGGGGAACACTGAAGCTTTCTTT. Translated, it gives CASSSGQGNTEAFF.

This clone came up many times. This rearrangement joins TRBV11-2 to TRBJ1-6; TRBD1 matches at 10 bases. CDR3 size: 14 residues. The trim removed 5 bases at V and 10 bases at J, leaving 5 bases unmatched. Germline assignment: CDR1 SGHAT and CDR2 FQNNGV. In DNA, the CDR3 is TGTGCCAGCAGCATGACAGGGGGCGAGTCACCCCTCCACTTT. Residues: CASSMTGGESPLHF.

The chain carries TRBV5-1 and TRBJ1-1; 8 nucleotides align to TRBD1. Germline V lookup: CDR1 SGHRS, CDR2 YFSETQ. Unmatched junction bases numbered 10, after V lost 3 bases and J lost 6 bases. CDR3 length: 15 amino acids. Here the CDR3 DNA reads TGCGCCAGCAGCTCCCGACAGGGGTCTGGCGCTGAAGCTTTCTTT. Translating it yields CASSSRQGSGAEAFF.

The chain is built from TRBV10-3 and TRBJ2-7; 10 positions match TRBD1. The germline V gene has CDR1 ENHRY and CDR2 SYGVKD. The V and J ends lost 3 bases and 6 bases, in that order; junction bases with no gene match: 5. The CDR3 runs to 14 residues. Here the CDR3 reads CAISEGTGALEQYF. The CDR3 nucleotides read TGTGCCATCAGTGAAGGGACAGGGGCACTCGAGCAGTACTTC.

The chain uses TRBV18 and TRBJ2-1, with D maybe TRBD2 (5 bases). V lost 3 bases and J 5 bases, leaving 17 bases between the germline ends. CDR3 length: 16 residues. CDR1 is KGHSH and CDR2 is LQKENI in the germline V gene. The CDR3 bases are TGTGCCAGCTCACCGGTACCGAGGGTCATCGACAATGAGCAGTTCTTC. Amino acids: CASSPVPRVIDNEQFF.

V and J are TRBV5-6 and TRBJ2-7; perhaps TRBD2 as D (6 bases). CDR1 is SGHDT, CDR2 YYEEEE, per germline. The V end was cut by 1 base, the J end by 3 bases, with 8 bases between. This CDR3 has 13 residues. CDR3 sequence: CASSLRDFYEQYF. The DNA of the CDR3 is TGTGCCAGCAGCTTGAGGGACTTCTACGAGCAGTACTTC.

The rearrangement joins TRBV4-1 to TRBJ2-2; D unclear. This CDR3 is 14 amino acids long. The germline V gene encodes CDR1 MGHRA and CDR2 YSYEKL. V lost 1 base and J lost 6, with 9 bases in between. The CDR3 DNA reads as TGCGCCAGCAGCCAAGGTCACGGTCCCGGGGAGCTGTTTTTT. Encoded protein: CASSQGHGPGELFF.

V usage is TRBV2 and J usage is TRBJ2-1, with TRBD2 identical over 7 bases. The CDR3 spans 15 residues. Trimming cost V 6 bases and J 7 bases; bases outside gene matches: 12. Germline V gene sequence: CDR1 SNHLY, CDR2 FYNNEI. The CDR3 bases are TGTGCCAGCAGGGATCCACTAGCGCGCTCGAATGAGCAGTTCTTC. Protein product: CASRDPLARSNEQFF.

At least ten counts were recorded for this clone. The rearrangement uses TRBV19 and TRBJ2-7, with D perhaps TRBD2 (6 bases). V gave up 6 bases and J gave up 7 bases, with 10 bases separating them. Germline CDR1 is LNHDA and CDR2 is SQIVND (reference sequence). The CDR3 consists of 11 residues. CDR3 sequence reads: CASSFGSEQYF. CDR3 bases: TGTGCCAGTAGCTTCGGGAGTGAGCAGTACTTC.

This chain uses TRBV5-5 with TRBJ2-3; D is undetermined. The CDR3 has 11 amino acids. Germline loops: CDR1 SGHKS, CDR2 YYEKEE (reference sequence). V was trimmed by 2 bases and J by 6 bases, leaving 4 bases between them. The CDR3 reads CASSFYDTQYF. In DNA, the CDR3 is TGTGCCAGCAGCTTCTACGATACGCAGTATTTT.

This clone turned up a few times. V usage is TRBV2 and J usage is TRBJ1-1; TRBD1 might be the D (6 bases). This CDR3 is built from 14 residues. The germline CDR1 and CDR2 sequences are SNHLY and FYNNEI. Trimming removed 6 bases from V and 4 bases from J, with 15 bases in between. Here the CDR3 DNA reads TGTGCCAGCAGCTTACAGGGCGTGGGCACTGAAGCTTTCTTT. The encoded protein is CASSLQGVGTEAFF. Based on the CDR3 plus reference TRBV2 and TRBJ1-1, the full variable domain is EPEVTQTPSHQVTQMGQEVILRCVPISNHLYFYWYRQILGQKVEFLVSFYNNEISEKSEIFDDQFSVERPDGSNFTLKIRSTKLEDSAMYFCASSLQGVGTEAFFGQGTRLTVV.

The rearrangement uses TRBV10-1 and TRBJ2-7; 7 bases match TRBD1. V trimming: 4 bases; J trimming: 6 bases; junction bases outside the gene matches: 6. The CDR3 consists of 13 residues. Germline CDR1 is WNHNN and CDR2 is SYGVQD (reference sequence). The CDR3 DNA is TGCGCCAGCAGTGCAACAGGGGCTGGCGAGCAGTACTTC. Amino acids: CASSATGAGEQYF.

The J gene is TRBJ2-1, the V gene TRBV7-2, with a weak D call TRBD1 (6 bases). The CDR3 length is 15 residues. Germline lookup yields CDR1 SGHTA and CDR2 FQGNSA. Trimming took 5 bases from V and 6 from J, leaving 17 bases between them. As DNA, the CDR3 is TGTGCCAGCAGCCCTGGGGGCCTGTACCGCAATGAGCAGTTCTTC. It codes for CASSPGGLYRNEQFF.

The V call is TRBV21-1, the J call TRBJ2-7; TRBD1, the table's D call, was not compared with the DNA. TRBV21-1 counts as a pseudogene. The CDR3 runs to 16 residues. The CDR3 bases are TGTGCCAGCAGCATTCAGTGTCAGGGGGCGCCCTACGAGCAGTACTTC. Translation gives CASSIQCQGAPYEQYF.

The sample holds a few counts of this clone. The V and J genes are TRBV4-1 and TRBJ1-1; no definite D call. Germline-derived CDR1 and CDR2 are MGHRA and YSYEKL. Between the trimmed V and J ends, which lost 3 bases and 7 bases, there was a span of 6 bases. The length of the CDR3 is 11 residues. The CDR3 region is CASSQGVEAFF. In DNA form, the CDR3 reads TGCGCCAGCAGCCAGGGAGTTGAAGCTTTCTTT.

This sequence joins TRBV25-1 and TRBJ2-3; 12 positions match TRBD2. CDR3 length equals 15 residues. Germline-derived CDR1 and CDR2 are MGHDK and SYGVNS. V gave up 4 bases and J gave up 9 bases; unmatched junction bases: 8. Written as DNA, the CDR3 is TGTGCCAGCAGTGGTGTAGGGCTAGCGGGAGGGACGCAGTATTTT. As protein: CASSGVGLAGGTQYF.

The sample holds one count of this clone. This rearrangement joins TRBV5-6 to TRBJ2-7; the D gene is possibly TRBD2 (5 bases). This CDR3 region has 14 residues. V was pared by 4 bases and J by 2 bases, with 13 bases between. Germline CDR1 SGHDT, CDR2 YYEEEE. The CDR3 protein is CASSHVDGAYEQYF. The CDR3 coding sequence is TGTGCCAGCAGCCACGTGGACGGGGCCTACGAGCAGTACTTC.

The rearrangement links TRBV2 to TRBJ2-2; 7 nucleotides agree with TRBD2. CDR3 length: 16 amino acids. Germline V gives CDR1 SNHLY, CDR2 FYNNEI. V dropped 3 bases and J dropped 1; count of bases not matched to a gene: 5. The CDR3 spells CASSERSSGNTGELFF. In DNA, the CDR3 is TGTGCCAGCAGTGAGAGGTCTAGCGGGAACACCGGGGAGCTGTTTTTT.

This clone appeared a single time. The chain combines TRBV19 with TRBJ2-2, with 8 bases fitting TRBD1. This CDR3 is 17 amino acids long. The V and J ends lost 1 base and 3 bases, in that order; junction bases with no gene match: 7. In germline, CDR1 is LNHDA, CDR2 SQIVND (reference sequence). This CDR3 reads CASSIGNRQGYTGELFF. For the CDR3, the DNA is TGTGCCAGTAGTATAGGAAATAGACAGGGGTACACCGGGGAGCTGTTTTTT.

CDR3 sequence (DNA): TGTGCCAGCAGTTTATCAGTAGCGGGGGCGGGATATGGCTACACCTTC. This codes for CASSLSVAGAGYGYTF. The V and J genes are TRBV28 and TRBJ1-2; TRBD1 is a possible D gene (6 bases). From germline, CDR1 is MDHEN and CDR2 SYDVKM. This CDR3 has 16 amino acids. Trimming took off 1 base at V and 5 bases at J, with 17 bases between the two ends.

This chain links TRBV19 with TRBJ2-6, with 8 bases identical to TRBD1. Germline V lookup: CDR1 LNHDA, CDR2 SQIVND (reference sequence). The CDR3 runs to 17 residues. Trimming removed 4 bases from V and 4 bases from J; junction bases left unmatched: 9. The CDR3 reads CASSTEQGVEGANVLTF. The DNA for the CDR3 is TGTGCCAGTAGTACAGAACAGGGGGTAGAAGGGGCCAACGTCCTGACTTTC.

The chain joins TRBV10-2 to TRBJ2-1; D remains unclear. CDR3 size: 14 residues. Trimming pared 7 bases from V and 3 bases from J, leaving 13 bases between. CDR1 WSHSY and CDR2 SAAADI come from the germline V gene. The DNA for the CDR3 is TGCGCCAGCAACCAGCCCTACTACTACAATGAGCAGTTCTTC. This encodes CASNQPYYYNEQFF.

This rearrangement joins TRBV5-1 to TRBJ2-3, with D perhaps TRBD1 (7 bases). There are 16 residues in the CDR3. V was clipped by 4 bases and J by 6 bases, with 21 bases between them. Germline CDR1 SGHRS, CDR2 YFSETQ. Here the CDR3 DNA reads TGCGCCAGCAGCCCCCAGGGGGGCCAGCGAGTGGATACGCAGTATTTT. It yields the protein CASSPQGGQRVDTQYF.